These 18 T cell receptor beta chains were sequenced from one sample in a study of CD8 T cells in ankylosing spondylitis. One entry per CDR3 protein, called by TCRdb with MiXCR from the 5' RACE reads. This table has about 360,000 distinct CDR3 sequences, 20% to 25% appearing once. Sequencing used blood, either unsorted or a sorted T cell fraction (not recorded which). Receptor source: a male donor with ankylosing spondylitis or in good health (not recorded which).

CDR3 sequence reads: CASRGLAGSEQFF. CDR3 coding DNA: TGTGCCAGCAGGGGTCTAGCGGGCTCTGAGCAGTTCTTC. The chain uses TRBV25-1 and TRBJ2-1, with 8 positions matching TRBD2. The CDR3 contains 13 residues. Trimming at V came to 6 bases and at J to 9 bases, leaving 7 bases not matched to a gene. In germline, CDR1 is MGHDK, CDR2 SYGVNS.

The V and J genes are TRBV2 and TRBJ2-7; possible D gene TRBD2, 7 bases. V shed 7 bases and J shed 3 bases, with 22 bases lying between them. CDR1 is SNHLY, CDR2 FYNNEI, per germline. The CDR3 consists of 16 residues. The CDR3 sequence: CASIPFGAGARYEQYF. CDR3 nucleotides: TGTGCCAGCATCCCCTTTGGGGCGGGGGCACGCTACGAGCAGTACTTC.

This clonotype was seen only a few times. This rearrangement joins TRBV4-1 to TRBJ2-5; D may be TRBD1 (5 bases). With 2 bases removed from V and 1 base from J, the gap between germline ends came to 11 bases. The V gene's germline CDR1 is MGHRA and CDR2 YSYEKL. The CDR3 runs 15 residues. CDR3 sequence: CASSQQTGAQETQYF. CDR3 nucleotide sequence: TGCGCCAGCAGCCAACAGACTGGGGCCCAAGAGACCCAGTACTTC.

V and J are TRBV5-1 and TRBJ1-2; 8 positions agree with TRBD1. V lost 0 bases and J lost 6; bases outside the gene matches: 1. Per germline, CDR1 SGHRS and CDR2 YFSETQ. CDR3 size: 13 residues. This CDR3 reads CASSLETGDGYTF. CDR3 DNA: TGCGCCAGCAGCTTGGAGACAGGGGATGGCTACACCTTC.

The gene calls are TRBV14 and TRBJ2-2, with a tentative D call TRBD1 (6 bases). V gave up 2 bases and J gave up 2 bases, with 9 bases separating them. The CDR3 sequence is 15 residues long. Germline values: CDR1 SGHDN, CDR2 FVKESK. The CDR3 DNA follows: TGTGCCAGCAGCCAATCCAGGGGAAACACCGGGGAGCTGTTTTTT. This gives the protein CASSQSRGNTGELFF.

The V and J genes are TRBV20-1 and TRBJ2-5; the D is unclear. CDR1 is DFQATT and CDR2 is SNEGSKA in the germline V gene (reference sequence). The CDR3 is 15 amino acids. Trimming left V 6 bases short and J 7 bases short, with 24 bases between. The CDR3 sequence is CSAPYLDLRSGTQYF. As DNA, the CDR3 is TGCAGTGCCCCCTATCTGGATCTGCGTTCAGGGACCCAGTACTTC.

The rearrangement links TRBV12-3 or TRBV12-4 to TRBJ2-6, with TRBD1 identical over 7 bases. The CDR3 spans 18 residues. J was trimmed by 0 bases and V by 5 bases; bases with no gene match: 10. CDR3 DNA: TGTGCCAGCAGTCCCCTCGACACAGGGGCCTCTGGGGCCAACGTCCTGACTTTC. Protein product: CASSPLDTGASGANVLTF.

On this clonotype itself: A read error may produce the germline difference seen at one junction end. The chain combines TRBV6-6 with TRBJ2-7, with unresolved D. Germline CDR1 reads MNHNY; CDR2 reads SVGAGI (reference sequence). CDR3 length: 12 residues. The CDR3 sequence is CVSLGPPYEQYF. The CDR3 DNA reads as TGTGTCAGCCTCGGCCCTCCCTACGAGCAGTACTTC.

This clonotype has just a few counts. The chain recombines TRBV4-2 with TRBJ2-3, with TRBD1 matching over 9 bases. Trimming took 4 bases from V and 6 from J; bases not matched to a gene: 11. The CDR3 consists of 16 residues. The V gene's germline CDR1 is LGHNA and CDR2 YNFKEQ. The CDR3: CASSLEGQGLADTQYF. The CDR3 DNA reads TGTGCCAGCAGCCTAGAAGGACAGGGGCTAGCGGATACGCAGTATTTT.

The chain couples TRBV11-2 to TRBJ2-7; D gene uncertain. The CDR3 loop spans 15 amino acids. V was shortened by 5 bases and J by 2 bases, with 16 bases between the two germline ends. The V gene's germline CDR1 is SGHAT and CDR2 FQNNGV. The CDR3 loop reads CASSVYGPSPYEQYF. The CDR3 bases are TGTGCCAGCAGCGTCTACGGACCCAGCCCCTACGAGCAGTACTTC.

The rearrangement uses TRBV2 and TRBJ2-7, with TRBD1 identical over 7 bases. V was clipped by 5 bases and J by 6 bases; unmatched bases: 13. The CDR3 totals 15 residues. CDR1 is SNHLY and CDR2 is FYNNEI in the germline V gene. The CDR3: CASSTSTGSLGEQYF. The CDR3 DNA sequence: TGTGCCAGCAGTACCTCGACAGGGTCGCTGGGCGAGCAGTACTTC. Full variable domain (rest looked up from reference TRBV2 and TRBJ2-7): EPEVTQTPSHQVTQMGQEVILRCVPISNHLYFYWYRQILGQKVEFLVSFYNNEISEKSEIFDDQFSVERPDGSNFTLKIRSTKLEDSAMYFCASSTSTGSLGEQYFGPGTRLTVT.

J is TRBJ1-4 and V is TRBV20-1; a weak D match, TRBD1 (6 bases). V was pared by 3 bases and J by 7 bases, with 18 bases between. Germline V gives CDR1 DFQATT, CDR2 SNEGSKA (reference sequence). The CDR3 is made up of 15 amino acids. The CDR3 region is CSASIGGTMGEKLFF. The CDR3 DNA reads as TGCAGTGCTAGCATCGGAGGGACAATGGGTGAAAAACTGTTTTTT.

This clonotype has a handful of counts. The gene calls are TRBV4-1 and TRBJ1-2; tentatively, D is TRBD1 (6 bases). V was pared by 3 bases and J by 4 bases, with 15 bases between. This CDR3 has 15 residues. Germline-derived CDR1 and CDR2 are MGHRA and YSYEKL. CDR3 amino acids: CASSHSAGTSYGYTF. CDR3 nucleotides: TGCGCCAGCAGCCACAGCGCCGGGACAAGCTATGGCTACACCTTC.

This rearrangement joins TRBV29-1 to TRBJ2-2, with D maybe TRBD1 (6 bases). The germline V gene has CDR1 SQVTM and CDR2 ANQGSEA. V dropped 5 bases and J dropped 0 bases, with 10 bases sitting between them. This CDR3 is built from 14 residues. In DNA, the CDR3 is TGCAGCGTTTCAGGGGAAGCGAACACCGGGGAGCTGTTTTTT. It codes for CSVSGEANTGELFF.

The chain links TRBV12-3 or TRBV12-4 to TRBJ1-1; the D gene is possibly TRBD1 (6 bases). The CDR3 loop spans 13 amino acids. Trimming stripped 6 bases from V and 6 bases from J, with 14 bases between. This CDR3 reads CASRSTGRPEAFF. DNA for the CDR3: TGTGCCAGCAGGTCGACAGGCCGCCCTGAAGCTTTCTTT.

The chain carries TRBV12-3 or TRBV12-4 and TRBJ2-7; TRBD1 agrees at 10 bases. Trimming removed 6 bases from V and 5 bases from J; junction bases left unmatched: 10. CDR3 length: 15 amino acids. This CDR3 is CASSLRDRGWDEQYF. For the CDR3, the DNA is TGTGCCAGCAGCCTCCGGGACAGGGGTTGGGACGAGCAGTACTTC.

The rearrangement uses TRBV12-3 or TRBV12-4 and TRBJ2-7, with TRBD1 identical over 8 bases. The CDR3 totals 16 residues. The V and J ends lost 5 bases and 3 bases, in that order; junction bases with no gene match: 12. This CDR3 reads CASSGGQALRFYEQYF. Written as DNA, the CDR3 is TGTGCCAGCAGTGGGGGACAGGCACTCAGGTTCTACGAGCAGTACTTC.

This clonotype was counted a few times. The chain uses TRBV7-2 and TRBJ2-3, with 9 bases identical to TRBD2. CDR1 is SGHTA, CDR2 FQGNSA, per germline. With V trimmed by 4 bases and J by 6 bases, 8 bases remained unmatched. There are 15 residues in the CDR3. CDR3 in DNA: TGTGCCAGCAGCTGGATTAGCGGGGGAAGGGATACGCAGTATTTT. Translation: CASSWISGGRDTQYF. The full variable domain, rest sourced from reference TRBV7-2 and TRBJ2-3, is GAGVSQSPSNKVTEKGKDVELRCDPISGHTALYWYRQSLGQGLEFLIYFQGNSAPDKSGLPSDRFSAERTGGSVSTLTIQRTQQEDSAVYLCASSWISGGRDTQYFGPGTRLTVL.